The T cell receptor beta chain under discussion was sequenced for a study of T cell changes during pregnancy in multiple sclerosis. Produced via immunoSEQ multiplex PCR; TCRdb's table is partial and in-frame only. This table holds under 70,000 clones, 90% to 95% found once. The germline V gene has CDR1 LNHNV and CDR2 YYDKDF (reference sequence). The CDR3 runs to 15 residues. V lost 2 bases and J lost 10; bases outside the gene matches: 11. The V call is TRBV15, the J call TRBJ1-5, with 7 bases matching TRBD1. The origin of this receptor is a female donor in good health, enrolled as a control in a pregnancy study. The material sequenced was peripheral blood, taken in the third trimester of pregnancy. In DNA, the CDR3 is TGTGCCACCAGCAGACCCACAGGGGCCCCTCGTCCCCAGCATTTT. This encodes CATSRPTGAPRPQHF. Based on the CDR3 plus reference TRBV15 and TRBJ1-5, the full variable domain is DAMVIQNPRYQVTQFGKPVTLSCSQTLNHNVMYWYQQKSSQAPKLLFHYYDKDFNNEADTPDNFQSRRPNTSFCFLDIRSPGLGDTAMYLCATSRPTGAPRPQHFGDGTRLSIL.